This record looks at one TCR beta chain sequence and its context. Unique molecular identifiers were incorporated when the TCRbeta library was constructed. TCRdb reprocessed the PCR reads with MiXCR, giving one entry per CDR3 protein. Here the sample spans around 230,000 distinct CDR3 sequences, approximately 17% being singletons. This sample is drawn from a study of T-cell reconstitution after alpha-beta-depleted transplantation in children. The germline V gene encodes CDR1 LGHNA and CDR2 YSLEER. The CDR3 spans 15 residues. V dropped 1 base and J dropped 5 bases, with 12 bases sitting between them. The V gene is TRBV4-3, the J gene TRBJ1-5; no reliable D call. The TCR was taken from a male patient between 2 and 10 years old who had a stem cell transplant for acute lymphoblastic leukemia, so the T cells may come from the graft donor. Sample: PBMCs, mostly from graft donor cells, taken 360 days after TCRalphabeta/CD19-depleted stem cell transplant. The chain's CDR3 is CASSQALDIYQPQHF. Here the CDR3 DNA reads TGCGCCAGCAGCCAAGCCCTCGACATTTATCAGCCCCAGCATTTT.